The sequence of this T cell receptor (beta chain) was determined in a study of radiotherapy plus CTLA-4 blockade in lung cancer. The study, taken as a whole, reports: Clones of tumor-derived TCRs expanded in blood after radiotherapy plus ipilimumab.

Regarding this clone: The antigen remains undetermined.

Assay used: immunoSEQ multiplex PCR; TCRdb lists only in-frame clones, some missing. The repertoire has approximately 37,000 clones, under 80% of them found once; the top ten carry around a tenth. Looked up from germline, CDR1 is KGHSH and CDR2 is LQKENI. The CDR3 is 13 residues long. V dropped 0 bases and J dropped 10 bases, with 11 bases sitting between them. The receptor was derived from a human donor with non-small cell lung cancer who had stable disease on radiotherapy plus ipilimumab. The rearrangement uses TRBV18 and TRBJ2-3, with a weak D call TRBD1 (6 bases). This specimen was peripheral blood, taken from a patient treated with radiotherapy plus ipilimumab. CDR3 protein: CASSPPSRGAQYF. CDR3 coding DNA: TGTGCCAGCTCACCACCATCCAGGGGTGCGCAGTATTTT.